This T cell receptor beta chain was recovered during a study of blood T cell repertoires in COVID-19. Whole-study context: Sites across the United States, Italy and Spain contributed samples from acute and convalescent COVID-19. In each case, the material was cDNA or gDNA derived from T cells, B-cell-depleted T cells, or PBMCs.

As handled by the study authors: Counts of nucleated cells, estimated from reference gene primer amplification, were obtained. Using immunoSEQ multiplex PCR, the repertoire was profiled, and TCRdb retains in-frame clones only, with some absent. The DNA was the basis for D and trimming; V, J and clone size are from that table. The sample lists around 50,000 clones, roughly 86% occurring once. The sequence came from a man in his fifties or sixties with active or convalescent COVID-19. Source material: peripheral blood.

The CDR3, as DNA: TGTGCCAGTAGTCCATCAGGGAATTCACCCCTCCACTTT. Protein sequence: CASSPSGNSPLHF. The chain couples TRBV19 to TRBJ1-6; D perhaps matches TRBD1 (5 bases). Germline assignment: CDR1 LNHDA and CDR2 SQIVND (reference sequence). The CDR3 covers 13 residues. The V and J ends lost 5 bases and 7 bases respectively, with 9 bases between them.